The entry that follows covers one T cell receptor (beta chain) sequence. What antigen it recognizes has not been identified. It has no much larger one-base neighbor in the sample; base qualities were not kept. Sequencing was carried out with an Illumina NovaSeq 6000. TCRalpha and TCRbeta cDNA libraries were constructed by 5'RACE with constant-segment primers, with sample barcodes and unique molecular identifiers being introduced. Trizol reagent was used to extract RNA from every sample. Libraries were amplified in two PCR steps, with a second sample barcode and Illumina TruSeq adapters added in the second step. The libraries were sequenced on an Illumina NovaSeq using 2 x 150 bp paired-end reads. The original pipeline was this. With migec v1.2.7, reads were demultiplexed and then collapsed into UMI-guided consensus sequences. Using mixcr v2.1.11, UMI consensuses were aligned to TRA and TRB V and J templates and then assembled into clonotypes. A clonotype was counted as expanded or contracted only if both edgeR and NoisET called the change significant, with noise models trained on biological replicates. For edgeR calls, the cutoffs were a false discovery rate-adjusted p below 0.01 and a log2 fold-change threshold of 1. As an exploratory analysis of dynamics, max-normalized trajectories of the 1000 most abundant clonotypes were examined with PCA combined with hierarchical clustering. The CD4 or CD8 phenotype of responding clones was assigned using the separately sequenced CD4+ and CD8+ repertoires. TCRdb trimmed public reads at Q25 via fastp, called clones via MiXCR and kept in-frame beta chains. Entries that share a CDR3 protein sequence are merged under the most common genes and DNA. None of the V and J calls come from the authors' own analysis; TCRdb made them. The table for this sample lists roughly 220,000 distinct CDR3 sequences; approximately 10% of them were counted only once. 3% to 4% of the sample is in the top ten clones.

V is trimmed back by 8 bases and J by 5 bases, and the junction contains 5 bases that no gene match accounts for. The CDR3 runs 12 residues from the cysteine to the phenylalanine. Just CDR3 DNA is preserved here, 36 bases in frame from base 1. This entry is derived from a study of T-cell memory formation after mild COVID-19 (dated by TCRdb to the early 2020s). For the wider study: Most TCR sequence clusters were specific to one of the two donors. Longitudinal TCRalpha and TCRbeta repertoire sequencing tracked T-cell clones expanding and contracting after mild COVID-19 in a couple of donors. The cohort was made up of two young adult volunteers, one female and one male, who were previously healthy.

Ficoll-Paque density gradient centrifugation was used to isolate PBMCs. What the study reported, not specific to this receptor: Contracting CD4+ clones were located mainly in the CM and EM memory subsets, whereas CD8+ clones were found to be enriched in EMRA. Some responding clones were detected in pre-infection memory, suggesting pre-existing cross-reactive memory T cells joined the SARS-CoV-2 response. SARS-CoV-2 specificity of the second-wave clones peaking on day 37 was not confirmed. Clones contracting from day 15 to 85 had balanced CD4/CD8 phenotypes, while a second wave expanding from day 15 to 37 was biased towards CD4+. Only two mild cases were covered by the study, and larger cohorts that include severe cases with pre-infection samples were considered necessary.

Material for sequencing was PBMCs or a T cell subset sorted from them (not recorded which). This receptor was taken from a man younger than 30 who had mild COVID-19 (a few samples of this study predate the infection). The sample titles of this study are shuffled in the database, so cell type and time point are left out; the donor was told from shared clones. This chain joins TRBV12-3 or TRBV12-4 to TRBJ1-1, with 7 bases in between that match TRBD1. CDR3 region: CASSSTGTEAFF. At the DNA level, the sequence is TGTGCCAGCTCATCGACAGGGACTGAAGCTTTCTTT.